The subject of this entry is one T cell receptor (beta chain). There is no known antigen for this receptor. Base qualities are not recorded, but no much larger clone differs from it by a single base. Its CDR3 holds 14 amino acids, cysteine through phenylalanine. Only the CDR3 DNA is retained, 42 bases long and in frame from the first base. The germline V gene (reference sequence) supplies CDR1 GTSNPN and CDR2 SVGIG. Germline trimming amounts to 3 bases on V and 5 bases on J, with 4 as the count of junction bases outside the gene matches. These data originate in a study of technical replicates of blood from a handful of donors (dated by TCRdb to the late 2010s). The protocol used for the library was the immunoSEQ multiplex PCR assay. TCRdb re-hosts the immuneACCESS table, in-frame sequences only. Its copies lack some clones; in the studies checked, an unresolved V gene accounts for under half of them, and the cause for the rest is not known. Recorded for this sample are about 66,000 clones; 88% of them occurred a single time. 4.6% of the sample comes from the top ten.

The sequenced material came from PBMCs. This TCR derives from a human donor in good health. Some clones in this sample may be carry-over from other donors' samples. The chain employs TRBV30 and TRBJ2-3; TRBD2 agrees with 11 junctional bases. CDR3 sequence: CAWRRLAGQDTQYF. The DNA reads TGTGCCTGGAGAAGACTAGCGGGACAAGATACGCAGTATTTT.